This T cell receptor (beta chain) is from a study of T-cell reconstitution after alpha-beta-depleted transplantation in children. TCRbeta library preparation incorporated unique molecular identifiers. TCRdb re-analysed the PCR reads in MiXCR, keeping a single row per CDR3 protein. Of roughly 670,000 distinct CDR3 sequences in the sample, about 12% are singletons; the top ten hold 0.79%. The clonotype comes from a girl aged 2 to 10 with congenital amegakaryocytic thrombocytopenia, due to receive a stem cell transplant. The material was PBMCs, obtained before TCRalphabeta/CD19-depleted stem cell transplant.

CDR3 DNA: TGCGCCAGCAGTACAGAAAAGAAAACTGGGGCCAACGTCCTGACTTTC. Its protein product is CASSTEKKTGANVLTF. The V call is TRBV5-1, the J call TRBJ2-6, with D uncertain. The V and J ends lost 5 bases and 2 bases respectively, with 14 bases between them. CDR3 size: 16 residues. Germline lookup yields CDR1 SGHRS and CDR2 YFSETQ.